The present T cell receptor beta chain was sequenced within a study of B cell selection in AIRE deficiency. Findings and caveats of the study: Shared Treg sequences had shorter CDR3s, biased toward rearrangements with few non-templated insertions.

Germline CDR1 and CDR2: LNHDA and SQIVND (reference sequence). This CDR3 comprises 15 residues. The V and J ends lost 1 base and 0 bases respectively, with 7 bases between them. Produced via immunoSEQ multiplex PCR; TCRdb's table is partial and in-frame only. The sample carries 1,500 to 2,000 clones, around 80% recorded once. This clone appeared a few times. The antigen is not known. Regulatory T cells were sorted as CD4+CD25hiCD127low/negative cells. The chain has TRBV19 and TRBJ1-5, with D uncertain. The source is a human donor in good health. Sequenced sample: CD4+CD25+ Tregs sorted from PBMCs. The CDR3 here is CASSIAIYSNQPQHF. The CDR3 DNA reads TGTGCCAGTAGTATAGCCATCTATAGCAATCAGCCCCAGCATTTT.